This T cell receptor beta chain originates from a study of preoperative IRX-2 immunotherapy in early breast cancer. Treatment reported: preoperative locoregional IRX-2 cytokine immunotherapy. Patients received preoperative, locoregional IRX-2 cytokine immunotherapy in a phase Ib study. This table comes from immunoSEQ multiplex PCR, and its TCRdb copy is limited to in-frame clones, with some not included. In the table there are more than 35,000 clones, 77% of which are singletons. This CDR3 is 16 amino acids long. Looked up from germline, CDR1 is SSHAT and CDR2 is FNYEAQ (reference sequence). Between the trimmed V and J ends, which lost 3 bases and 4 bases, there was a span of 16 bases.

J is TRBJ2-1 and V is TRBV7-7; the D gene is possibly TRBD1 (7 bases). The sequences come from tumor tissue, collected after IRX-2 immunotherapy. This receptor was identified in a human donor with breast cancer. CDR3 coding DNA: TGTGCCAGCAGCTTGGGAGGACAGGCCCGTTACAATGAGCAGTTCTTC. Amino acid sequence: CASSLGGQARYNEQFF.